Listed here is a single TCR beta chain. V lost 1 base, J lost 6 bases, and 7 bases lay in between. Germline V gene sequence: CDR1 WNHNN, CDR2 SYGVQD (reference sequence). The CDR3 sequence is 14 residues long. The data stem from a study of blood T cell repertoires in COVID-19. Repertoires were generated with immunoSEQ multiplex PCR, while TCRdb's copy carries only in-frame clones and drops some. The sample consists of 130,000 to 150,000 clones, 70% to 90% of them appearing once. Material: peripheral blood. The receptor comes from a woman between 55 and 75 years old with COVID-19, enrolled during active disease. The rearrangement uses TRBV10-1 and TRBJ1-6; no clear D gene. The CDR3, as DNA: TGCGCCAGCAGTGAGTTGCAAGCTAATTCACCCCTCCACTTT. Translated: CASSELQANSPLHF.